The 15 T cell receptor beta chains presented below share a single source sample, sequenced in a study of shared clonotypes between healthy human individuals. Clones were sequenced by immunoSEQ multiplex PCR, and TCRdb holds only the in-frame ones, with some missing. The repertoire holds about 2.4 million clones, roughly 93% seen once, with roughly 0.36% in the top ten. Specimen: naive CD4+ T cells from PBMCs. As to subset: CD45RA+ positively selected. The receptors shown here come from a man between 18 and 35 years old in good health. Some clones in this sample may be carry-over from other donors' samples.

The chain combines TRBV9 with TRBJ2-2; D is unclear. Germline V gene sequence: CDR1 SGDLS, CDR2 YYNGEE. The CDR3 is 12 residues long. V was cut by 3 bases and J by 8 bases, with 8 bases left in between. CDR3 DNA sequence: TGTGCCAGCAGCGCTGTGCGGGGGGAGCTGTTTTTT. Protein: CASSAVRGELFF.

This chain links TRBV28 with TRBJ1-3, with TRBD1 as a possible D gene (6 bases). This CDR3 region has 15 residues. Germline CDR1 is MDHEN and CDR2 is SYDVKM. Trimming stripped 2 bases from V and 4 bases from J, with 12 bases between. The CDR3 nucleotides are TGTGCCAGCAGTTTAGCAGGGGTCCGAGGAAACACCATATATTTT. Protein: CASSLAGVRGNTIYF.

This clone came up once. V usage is TRBV7-2 and J usage is TRBJ2-1, with 12 positions matching TRBD2. This CDR3 spans 14 amino acids. Trimming cost V 4 bases and J 8 bases; bases outside gene matches: 3. Per germline, CDR1 SGHTA and CDR2 FQGNSA. DNA of the CDR3: TGTGCCAGCAGCTCTGGGACTAGCGGGTATGAGCAGTTCTTC. Its protein product is CASSSGTSGYEQFF.

The chain has TRBV28 and TRBJ1-2; D not resolved. Trimming removed 7 bases at V and 5 bases at J, with 20 bases between. The CDR3 runs 15 residues. CDR1 and CDR2 from the germline V gene are MDHEN and SYDVKM. The CDR3 reads CASTPDVAGTYGYTF. The CDR3 bases are TGTGCCAGCACCCCCGACGTGGCAGGAACGTATGGCTACACCTTC.

A remark on this clone: The sample carries other DNA sequences with the same CDR3. The gene calls are TRBV28 and TRBJ2-1, with 7 bases lining up with TRBD2. The CDR3 length is 13 residues. The germline gives CDR1 MDHEN, CDR2 SYDVKM. Germline trimming cut 7 bases from V and 4 bases from J; bases unmatched to any gene: 4. The CDR3 loop is CASIAGGYNEQFF. CDR3 nucleotide sequence: TGTGCCAGCATCGCCGGGGGGTACAATGAGCAGTTCTTC.

The chain recombines TRBV5-1 with TRBJ2-5; D unclear. The CDR3 contains 14 residues. Germline CDR1 and CDR2: SGHRS and YFSETQ. Trimming took off 4 bases at V and 5 bases at J, with 15 bases between the two ends. CDR3 amino acids: CASSLGSLLETQYF. The CDR3 DNA reads as TGCGCCAGCAGCCTGGGCAGTCTCTTGGAGACCCAGTACTTC.

The V and J genes are TRBV25-1 and TRBJ2-5; 9 positions agree with TRBD1. The germline gives CDR1 MGHDK, CDR2 SYGVNS. The V segment lost 3 bases and the J segment 5 bases; nucleotides outside the gene matches: 7. There are 15 residues in the CDR3. The chain's CDR3 is CASSDITGGWETQYF. The CDR3 DNA reads as TGTGCCAGCAGTGACATTACAGGGGGCTGGGAGACCCAGTACTTC. The complete variable domain, with remaining parts taken from reference TRBV25-1 and TRBJ2-5, reads EADIYQTPRYLVIGTGKKITLECSQTMGHDKMYWYQQDPGMELHLIHYSYGVNSTEKGDLSSESTVSRIRTEHFPLTLESARPSHTSQYLCASSDITGGWETQYFGPGTRLLVL.

J is TRBJ2-1 and V is TRBV9, with D perhaps TRBD1 or TRBD2 (5 bases each). CDR1 and CDR2 from the germline V gene are SGDLS and YYNGEE. Trimming removed 0 bases from V and 10 bases from J, with 14 bases in between. This CDR3 has 14 amino acids. The CDR3 loop is CASSVGAWDEEQFF. CDR3 DNA: TGTGCCAGCAGCGTAGGGGCGTGGGACGAGGAGCAGTTCTTC.

In its sample, this clone was seen once. This sequence joins TRBV29-1 and TRBJ2-4; 11 bases fit TRBD1. The CDR3 runs 17 residues. Germline lookup yields CDR1 SQVTM and CDR2 ANQGSEA. CDR3 in amino acids: CTEDRGRPRAPRNIQYF. The CDR3 DNA sequence: TGCACCGAGGACAGGGGGCGACCGCGGGCCCCACGGAACATTCAGTACTTC.

This clone was seen a few times. The genes are TRBV9 and TRBJ2-1; TRBD1 is a possible D gene (5 bases). V was pared by 0 bases and J by 5 bases, with 15 bases between. This CDR3 region has 16 residues. Germline V gene lookup returns CDR1 SGDLS and CDR2 YYNGEE. The CDR3 protein is CASSVATAGRDNEQFF. The CDR3 DNA reads as TGTGCCAGCAGCGTAGCTACAGCAGGGCGAGACAATGAGCAGTTCTTC.

The gene calls are TRBV7-2 and TRBJ1-1; D possibly corresponds to TRBD1 (5 bases). Germline V gene data show CDR1 as SGHTA and CDR2 as FQGNSA. The CDR3 extends over 12 amino acids. V gave up 3 bases and J gave up 10 bases, with 12 bases separating them. The CDR3 DNA reads TGTGCCAGCAGCTTCACGGAGGGACGAGCTTTCTTT. The encoded protein is CASSFTEGRAFF.

V gene TRBV4-1 combines with J gene TRBJ2-1, with D maybe TRBD2 (6 bases). The germline V and J ends were trimmed by 3 bases and 6 bases, with 12 bases remaining between them. Germline-derived CDR1 and CDR2 are MGHRA and YSYEKL. The length of the CDR3 is 14 residues. The CDR3 DNA sequence: TGCGCCAGCAGCCACCAGGGACTCCCCAATGAGCAGTTCTTC. Protein: CASSHQGLPNEQFF.

This chain joins TRBV28 and TRBJ1-2, with unresolved D. Germline assignment: CDR1 MDHEN and CDR2 SYDVKM. This CDR3 has 13 residues. Between the trimmed V and J ends, which lost 4 bases and 4 bases, there was a span of 10 bases. The CDR3 region is CASSSAAFYGYTF. The DNA of the CDR3 is TGTGCCAGCAGTTCAGCAGCTTTCTATGGCTACACCTTC.

The chain carries TRBV5-1 and TRBJ2-1, with 10 bases that match TRBD1. The CDR3 runs 15 residues. Germline CDR1 and CDR2: SGHRS and YFSETQ. V lost 4 bases and J lost 7; bases outside the gene matches: 8. The CDR3 coding sequence is TGCGCCAGCAGCCCACTGCCGGGACAGGGGAATGAGCAGTTCTTC. Protein product: CASSPLPGQGNEQFF.

The gene calls are TRBV6-5 and TRBJ2-5; a weak D match, TRBD2 (6 bases). V lost 2 bases and J lost 5, with 18 bases in between. CDR3 length equals 16 residues. The germline V gene encodes CDR1 MNHEY and CDR2 SVGAGI. The CDR3 loop reads CASSYEGPTRLETQYF. Written as DNA, the CDR3 is TGTGCCAGCAGTTACGAGGGGCCGACTAGGTTGGAGACCCAGTACTTC.